This TCR beta chain stems from a study of OX40 agonist ivuxolimab in advanced cancers. Overall study: With a range of about 20 to 79, age averaged approximately 64 years, and approximately 83% were male. Broader study findings: With doses of 0.1 to 3.0 mg/kg, CD4+ and CD8+ blood T cells had undergone clonal expansion by week 6.

Profiled with immunoSEQ multiplex PCR; TCRdb holds only in-frame clones, not every one. The sample includes tens of thousands of clones, around 84% of them seen just once. This clone was detected a few times. The target antigen is unknown. CDR1 MNHNY and CDR2 SVGAGI come from the germline V gene (reference sequence). The CDR3 totals 12 residues. V dropped 4 bases and J dropped 4 bases, with 7 bases sitting between them. The chain recombines TRBV6-6 with TRBJ2-5; D ambiguous. Sequencing was performed on CD4+ or CD8+ T cells sorted from blood, taken in a trial of the OX40 agonist ivuxolimab. This TCR came from an adult with an advanced solid tumor such as melanoma, head and neck, liver or kidney cancer. Here the CDR3 DNA reads TGTGCCAGCAGTTTTTCTCTAGAGACCCAGTACTTC. Its protein is CASSFSLETQYF.